Sequencing of this TCR beta chain was carried out in a study of Ad26.COV2.S vaccination and SARS-CoV-2 variants. Study in general: Ad26.COV2.S given intramuscularly, once or twice 56 days apart.

The CDR3 is 18 amino acids. The germline V gene encodes CDR1 SGDLS and CDR2 YYNGEE. V dropped 0 bases and J dropped 7; count of bases not matched to a gene: 12. The repertoire was sequenced with immunoSEQ multiplex PCR; TCRdb's copy has only in-frame clones and lacks some. The data show approximately 460,000 clones, with roughly nine tenths seen just once and about 1.7% held by the top ten. Sample treatment: 15 to 20 received Ad26.COV2.S at low or high dose, single or two shots; roughly five received placebo; per-sample allocation not given. Sampling occurred on day 63 after the first vaccine or placebo injection.

The V and J genes are TRBV9 and TRBJ2-3; TRBD2 agrees at 12 bases. This material consisted of peripheral blood, taken in a trial of Ad26.COV2.S vaccine versus placebo. The receptor was isolated from a person aged 18-65 years who received the Ad26.COV2.S COVID-19 vaccine or a placebo. This chain's CDR3 is CASSVEASGGAVGYTQYF. The CDR3 DNA reads as TGTGCCAGCAGCGTAGAGGCTAGCGGGGGGGCAGTGGGGTATACGCAGTATTTT.